Below, one T cell receptor beta chain is given with its context. Its cognate antigen is unknown. The germline V and J ends were trimmed by 2 bases and 1 base, with 6 bases remaining between them. The CDR3 sequence is 14 residues long. Separate cDNA molecules each had unique molecular identifiers attached to them. TCRdb reprocessed the 5' RACE reads with MiXCR, giving one entry per CDR3 protein. The sample lists tens of thousands of distinct CDR3 sequences; about an eighth were seen once. The source of the sample is a study of early T cells in non-severe SARS-CoV-2 infection. Across the study: Chains from this unsorted whole-blood bulk RNA could not be paired.

General observations from the study: Anti-spike CD8 responses were favored in VDJdb matching, and private and CD4 specificities were missed.

The chain carries TRBV12-3 or TRBV12-4 and TRBJ1-5; D is undetermined. Sequences were derived from whole blood, sampled at baseline. The sequence was collected from an adult who was a healthcare worker with PCR-confirmed SARS-CoV-2 infection or an uninfected control (not recorded which). The CDR3: CASSLFRSNQPQHF. The CDR3 nucleotides read TGTGCCAGCAGTTTATTTCGGAGCAATCAGCCCCAGCATTTT.